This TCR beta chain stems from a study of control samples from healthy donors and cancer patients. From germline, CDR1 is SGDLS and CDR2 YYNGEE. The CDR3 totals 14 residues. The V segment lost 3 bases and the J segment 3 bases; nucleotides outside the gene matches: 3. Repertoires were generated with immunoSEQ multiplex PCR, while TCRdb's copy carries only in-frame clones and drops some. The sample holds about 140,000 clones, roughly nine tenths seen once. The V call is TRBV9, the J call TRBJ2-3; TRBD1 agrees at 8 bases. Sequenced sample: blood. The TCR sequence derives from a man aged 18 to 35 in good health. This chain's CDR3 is CASSAHRGTDTQYF. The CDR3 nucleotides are TGTGCCAGCAGCGCGCACAGGGGGACAGATACGCAGTATTTT.